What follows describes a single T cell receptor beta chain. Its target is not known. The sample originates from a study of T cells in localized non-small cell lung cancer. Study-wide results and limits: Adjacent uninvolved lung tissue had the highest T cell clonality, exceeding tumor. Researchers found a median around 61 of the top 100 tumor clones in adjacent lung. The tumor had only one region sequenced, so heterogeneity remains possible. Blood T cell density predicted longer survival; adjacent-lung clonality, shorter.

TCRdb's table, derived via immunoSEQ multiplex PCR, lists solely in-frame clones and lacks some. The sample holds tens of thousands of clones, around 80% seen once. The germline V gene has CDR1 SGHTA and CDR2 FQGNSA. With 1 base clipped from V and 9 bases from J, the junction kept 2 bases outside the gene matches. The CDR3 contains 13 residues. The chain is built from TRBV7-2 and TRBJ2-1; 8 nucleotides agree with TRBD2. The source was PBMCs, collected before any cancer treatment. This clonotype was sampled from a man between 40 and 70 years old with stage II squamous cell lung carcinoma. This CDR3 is CASSLGLASEQFF. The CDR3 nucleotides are TGTGCCAGCAGCTTAGGACTAGCGAGTGAGCAGTTCTTC.